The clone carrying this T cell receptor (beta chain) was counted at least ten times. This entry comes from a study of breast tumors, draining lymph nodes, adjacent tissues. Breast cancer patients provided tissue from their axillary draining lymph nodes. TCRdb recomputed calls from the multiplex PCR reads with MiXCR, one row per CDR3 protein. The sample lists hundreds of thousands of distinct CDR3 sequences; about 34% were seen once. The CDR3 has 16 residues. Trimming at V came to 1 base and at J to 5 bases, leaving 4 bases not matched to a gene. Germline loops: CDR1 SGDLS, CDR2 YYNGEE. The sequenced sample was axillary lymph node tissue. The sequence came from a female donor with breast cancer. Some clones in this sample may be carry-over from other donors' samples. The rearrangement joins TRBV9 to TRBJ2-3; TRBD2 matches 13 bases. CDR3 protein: CASSVTSGGGEDTQYF. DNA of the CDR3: TGTGCCAGCAGCGTAACTAGCGGGGGGGGGGAAGATACGCAGTATTTT.